This T cell receptor (beta chain) was retrieved from a study of technical replicates of blood from several donors. This clone was found once. This CDR3 is built from 13 residues. Trimming shortened V by 5 bases and J by 12 bases, and 17 bases separated the two germline ends. Per germline, CDR1 SGHTA and CDR2 FQGNSA. The data were produced by immunoSEQ multiplex PCR, yet TCRdb's version contains in-frame clones alone and is incomplete. The top ten clones hold 0.26% of a sample with some 78,000 clones, over 85% of them seen once. The receptor comes from a human donor in good health. This rearrangement joins TRBV7-2 to TRBJ2-1, with D unresolved. Sample: T cells isolated from PBMCs. The chain's CDR3 is CASSPAVLPLQFF. In DNA, the CDR3 is TGTGCCAGCAGCCCAGCCGTACTACCCCTGCAGTTCTTC. The full variable domain, completed using reference TRBV7-2 and TRBJ2-1, is GAGVSQSPSNKVTEKGKDVELRCDPISGHTALYWYRQSLGQGLEFLIYFQGNSAPDKSGLPSDRFSAERTGGSVSTLTIQRTQQEDSAVYLCASSPAVLPLQFFGPGTRLTVL.